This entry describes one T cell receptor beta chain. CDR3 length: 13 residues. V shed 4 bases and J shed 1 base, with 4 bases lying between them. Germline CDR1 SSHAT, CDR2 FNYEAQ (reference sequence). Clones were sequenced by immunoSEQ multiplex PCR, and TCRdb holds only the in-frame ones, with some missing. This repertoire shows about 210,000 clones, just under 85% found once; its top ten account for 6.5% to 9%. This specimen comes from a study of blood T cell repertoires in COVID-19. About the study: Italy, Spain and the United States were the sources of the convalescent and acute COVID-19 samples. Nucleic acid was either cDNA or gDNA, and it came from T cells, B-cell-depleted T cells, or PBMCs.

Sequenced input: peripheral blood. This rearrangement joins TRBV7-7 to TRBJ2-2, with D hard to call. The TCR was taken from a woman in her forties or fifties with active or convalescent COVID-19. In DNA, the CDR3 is TGTGCCAGCAGCTCCCGGAACACCGGGGAGCTGTTTTTT. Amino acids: CASSSRNTGELFF.